This T cell receptor beta chain was sequenced during a study of T cell responses to AZD1222 COVID-19 vaccine. General observations from the study: Baseline seropositivity characterized only a handful of AZD1222 recipients. Spike-specific TCR depth and breadth grew after two AZD1222 doses. Unmutated variant regions reportedly attract nearly half of all spike-specific TCRs.

Repertoires were generated with immunoSEQ multiplex PCR, while TCRdb's copy carries only in-frame clones and drops some. The sample includes under 120,000 clones, around nine tenths of them seen just once. Comments on this clone: As yet, its antigen is unknown.

Trimming removed 5 bases from V and 8 bases from J, with 15 bases in between. The CDR3 loop spans 14 amino acids. In germline, CDR1 is LGHNA, CDR2 YSLEER. J is TRBJ1-4 and V is TRBV4-3; a possible D gene is TRBD1 (6 bases). Here the sequenced sample was peripheral blood, taken 28 days after the second AZD1222 dose. The receptor was isolated from an adult who received the AZD1222 COVID-19 vaccine. The CDR3 is CASSSGDRQEKLFF. DNA of the CDR3: TGCGCCAGCAGCTCCGGAGACAGGCAAGAAAAACTGTTTTTT.